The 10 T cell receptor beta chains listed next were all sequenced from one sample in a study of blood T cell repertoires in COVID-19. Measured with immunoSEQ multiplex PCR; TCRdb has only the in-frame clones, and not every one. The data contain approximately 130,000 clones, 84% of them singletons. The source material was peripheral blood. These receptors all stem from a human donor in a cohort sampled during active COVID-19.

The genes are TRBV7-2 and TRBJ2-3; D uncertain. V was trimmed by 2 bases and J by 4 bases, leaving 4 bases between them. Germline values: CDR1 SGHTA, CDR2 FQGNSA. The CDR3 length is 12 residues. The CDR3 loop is CASSLYADTQYF. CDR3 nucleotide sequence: TGTGCCAGCAGCTTATATGCAGATACGCAGTATTTT.

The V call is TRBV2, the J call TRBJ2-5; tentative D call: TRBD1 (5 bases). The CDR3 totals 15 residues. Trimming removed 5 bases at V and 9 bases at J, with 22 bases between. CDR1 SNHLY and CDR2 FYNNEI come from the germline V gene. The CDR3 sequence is CASSSDSAEVGAQYF. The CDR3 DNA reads TGTGCCAGCAGTTCCGACAGCGCAGAGGTTGGGGCCCAGTACTTC.

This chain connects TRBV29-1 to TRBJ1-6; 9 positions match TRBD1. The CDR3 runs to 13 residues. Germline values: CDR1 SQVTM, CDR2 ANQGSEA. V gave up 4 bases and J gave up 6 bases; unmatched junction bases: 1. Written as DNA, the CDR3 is TGCAGCGTTGCGGACAGGGGTAATTCACCCCTCCACTTT. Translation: CSVADRGNSPLHF.

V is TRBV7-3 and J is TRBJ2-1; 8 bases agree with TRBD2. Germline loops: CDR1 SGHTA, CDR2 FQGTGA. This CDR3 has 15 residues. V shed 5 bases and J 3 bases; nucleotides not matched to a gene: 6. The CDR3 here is CASSQDSGVYNEQFF. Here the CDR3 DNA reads TGTGCCAGCAGCCAAGATAGCGGGGTCTACAATGAGCAGTTCTTC.

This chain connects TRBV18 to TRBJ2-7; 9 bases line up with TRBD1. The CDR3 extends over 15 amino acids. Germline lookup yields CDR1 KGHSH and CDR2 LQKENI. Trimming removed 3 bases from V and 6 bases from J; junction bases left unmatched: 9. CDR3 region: CASSPRDRVDSEQYF. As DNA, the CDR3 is TGTGCCAGCTCACCCCGGGACAGGGTCGATAGCGAGCAGTACTTC.

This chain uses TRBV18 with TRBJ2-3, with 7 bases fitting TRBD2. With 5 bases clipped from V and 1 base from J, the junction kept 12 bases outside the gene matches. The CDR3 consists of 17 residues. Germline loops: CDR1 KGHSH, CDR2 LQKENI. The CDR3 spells CASSRAGSGVGTDTQYF. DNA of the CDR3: TGTGCCAGCTCAAGGGCCGGCAGCGGGGTCGGCACAGATACGCAGTATTTT. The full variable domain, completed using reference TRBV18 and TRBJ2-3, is NAGVMQNPRHLVRRRGQEARLRCSPMKGHSHVYWYRQLPEEGLKFMVYLQKENIIDESGMPKERFSAEFPKEGPSILRIQQVVRGDSAAYFCASSRAGSGVGTDTQYFGPGTRLTVL.

CDR3 DNA sequence: TGTGCCAGTAGTATGCCGCGGGGCGGGGGGGCCAAACGCCCCTACAATGAGCAGTTCTTC. Translated, it gives CASSMPRGGGAKRPYNEQFF. The chain carries TRBV19 and TRBJ2-1; TRBD2 matches at 9 bases. CDR1 and CDR2 (germline): LNHDA, SQIVND (reference sequence). Unmatched junction bases numbered 17, after V lost 3 bases and J lost 2 bases. CDR3 length: 20 amino acids. The variable domain in full, with the rest retrieved from reference TRBV19 and TRBJ2-1, is DGGITQSPKYLFRKEGQNVTLSCEQNLNHDAMYWYRQDPGQGLRLIYYSQIVNDFQKGDIAEGYSVSREKKESFPLTVTSAQKNPTAFYLCASSMPRGGGAKRPYNEQFFGPGTRLTVL.

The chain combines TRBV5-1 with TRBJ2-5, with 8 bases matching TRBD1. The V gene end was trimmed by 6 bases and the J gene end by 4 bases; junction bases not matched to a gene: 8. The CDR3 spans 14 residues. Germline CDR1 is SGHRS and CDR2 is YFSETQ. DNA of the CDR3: TGCGCCAGCACCCCGGGACAGGAGTCAGAGACCCAGTACTTC. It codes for CASTPGQESETQYF. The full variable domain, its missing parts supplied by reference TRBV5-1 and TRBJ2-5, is KAGVTQTPRYLIKTRGQQVTLSCSPISGHRSVSWYQQTPGQGLQFLFEYFSETQRNKGNFPGRFSGRQFSNSRSEMNVSTLELGDSALYLCASTPGQESETQYFGPGTRLLVL.

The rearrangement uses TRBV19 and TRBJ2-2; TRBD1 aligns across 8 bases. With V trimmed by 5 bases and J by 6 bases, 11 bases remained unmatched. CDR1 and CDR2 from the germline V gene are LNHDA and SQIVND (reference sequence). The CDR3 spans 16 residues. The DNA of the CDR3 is TGTGCCAGTAGTCTCCTACCGGGACAGGCATCCGGGGAGCTGTTTTTT. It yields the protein CASSLLPGQASGELFF.

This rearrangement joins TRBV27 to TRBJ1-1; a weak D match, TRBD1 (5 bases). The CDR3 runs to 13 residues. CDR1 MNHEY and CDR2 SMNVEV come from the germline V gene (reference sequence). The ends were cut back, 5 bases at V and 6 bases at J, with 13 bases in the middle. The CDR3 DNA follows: TGTGCCAGCAGTCTCCGGGGGGGGGCTGAAGCTTTCTTT. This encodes CASSLRGGAEAFF.